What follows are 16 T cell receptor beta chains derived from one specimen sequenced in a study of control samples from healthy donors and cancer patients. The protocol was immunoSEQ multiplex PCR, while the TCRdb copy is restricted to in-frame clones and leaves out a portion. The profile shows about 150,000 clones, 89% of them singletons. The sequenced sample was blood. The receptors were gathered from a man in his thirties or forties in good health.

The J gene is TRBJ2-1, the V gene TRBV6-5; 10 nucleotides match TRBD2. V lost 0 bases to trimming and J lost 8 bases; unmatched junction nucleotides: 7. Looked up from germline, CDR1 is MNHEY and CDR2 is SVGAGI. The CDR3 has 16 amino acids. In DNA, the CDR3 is TGTGCCAGCAGTTACTCTCAAGCGGGGGGGCAGGATGAGCAGTTCTTC. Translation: CASSYSQAGGQDEQFF.

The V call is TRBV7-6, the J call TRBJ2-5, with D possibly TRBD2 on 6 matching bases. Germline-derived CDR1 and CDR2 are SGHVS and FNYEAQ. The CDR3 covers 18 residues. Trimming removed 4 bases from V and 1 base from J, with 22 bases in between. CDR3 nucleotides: TGTGCCAGCAGCTCGCTAGCGTCAGCGAGGGAAGGCCAAGAGACCCAGTACTTC. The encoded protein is CASSSLASAREGQETQYF.

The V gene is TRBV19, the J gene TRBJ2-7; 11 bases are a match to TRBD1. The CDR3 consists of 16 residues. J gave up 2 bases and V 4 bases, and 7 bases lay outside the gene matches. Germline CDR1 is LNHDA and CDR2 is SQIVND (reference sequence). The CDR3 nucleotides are TGTGCCAGTAGTAGCCGGGACAGGGGGGCCCCCTACGAGCAGTACTTC. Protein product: CASSSRDRGAPYEQYF.

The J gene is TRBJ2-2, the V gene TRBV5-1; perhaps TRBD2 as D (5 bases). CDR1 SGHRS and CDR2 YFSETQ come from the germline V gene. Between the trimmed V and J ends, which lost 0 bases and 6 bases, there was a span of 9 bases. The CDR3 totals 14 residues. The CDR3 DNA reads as TGCGCCAGCAGCTTGGCCGGGGTCGCCGGGGAGCTGTTTTTT. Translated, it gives CASSLAGVAGELFF.

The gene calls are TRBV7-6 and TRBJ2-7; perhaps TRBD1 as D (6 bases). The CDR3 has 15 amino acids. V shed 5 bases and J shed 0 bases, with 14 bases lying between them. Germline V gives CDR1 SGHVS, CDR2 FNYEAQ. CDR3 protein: CASSPGQSSSYEQYF. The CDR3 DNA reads TGTGCCAGCAGCCCCGGACAGTCGAGCTCCTACGAGCAGTACTTC.

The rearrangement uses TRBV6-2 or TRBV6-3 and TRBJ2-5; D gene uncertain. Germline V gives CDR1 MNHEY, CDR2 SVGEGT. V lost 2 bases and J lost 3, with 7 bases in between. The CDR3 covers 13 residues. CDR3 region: CASSYGPEETQYF. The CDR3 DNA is TGTGCCAGCAGTTACGGGCCAGAAGAGACCCAGTACTTC.

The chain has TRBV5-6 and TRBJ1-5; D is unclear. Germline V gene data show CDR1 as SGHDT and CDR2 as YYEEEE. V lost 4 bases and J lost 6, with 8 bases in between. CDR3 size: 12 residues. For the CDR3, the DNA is TGTGCCAGCAGCGGAGTGAGTCAGCCCCAGCATTTT. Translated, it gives CASSGVSQPQHF.

Here the CDR3 reads CASSLEGHSGNEQFF. CDR3 bases: TGTGCCAGCAGCTTGGAGGGACACTCGGGCAATGAGCAGTTCTTC. The chain uses TRBV5-4 and TRBJ2-1; D may be TRBD1 (6 bases). V was pared by 0 bases and J by 6 bases, with 13 bases between. The CDR3 is made up of 15 amino acids. Germline loops: CDR1 SGHNT, CDR2 YYREEE (reference sequence).

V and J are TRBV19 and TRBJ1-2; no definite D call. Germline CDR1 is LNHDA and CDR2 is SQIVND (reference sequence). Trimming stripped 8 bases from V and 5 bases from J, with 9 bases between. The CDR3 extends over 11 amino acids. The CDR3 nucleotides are TGTGCCAGTTGGGCAGAATATGGCTACACCTTC. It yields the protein CASWAEYGYTF.

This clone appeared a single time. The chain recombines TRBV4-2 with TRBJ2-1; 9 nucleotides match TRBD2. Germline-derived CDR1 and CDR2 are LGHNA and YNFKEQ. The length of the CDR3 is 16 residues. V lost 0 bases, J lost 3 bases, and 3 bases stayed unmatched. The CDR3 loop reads CASSQELTSGYNEQFF. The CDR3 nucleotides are TGTGCCAGCAGCCAAGAATTGACTAGCGGCTACAATGAGCAGTTCTTC.

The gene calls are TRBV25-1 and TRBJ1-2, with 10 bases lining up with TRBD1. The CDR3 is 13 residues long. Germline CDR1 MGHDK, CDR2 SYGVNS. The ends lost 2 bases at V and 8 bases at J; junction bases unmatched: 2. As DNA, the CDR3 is TGTGCCAGCAGTGAACAGACAGGGGGCGGCTACACCTTC. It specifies CASSEQTGGGYTF.

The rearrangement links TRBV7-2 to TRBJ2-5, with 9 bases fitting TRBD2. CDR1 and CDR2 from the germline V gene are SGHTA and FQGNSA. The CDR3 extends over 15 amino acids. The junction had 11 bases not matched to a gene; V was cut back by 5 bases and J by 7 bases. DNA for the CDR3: TGTGCCAGCAGCGGACCCACTAGCGGGCCATGGACCCAGTACTTC. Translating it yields CASSGPTSGPWTQYF.

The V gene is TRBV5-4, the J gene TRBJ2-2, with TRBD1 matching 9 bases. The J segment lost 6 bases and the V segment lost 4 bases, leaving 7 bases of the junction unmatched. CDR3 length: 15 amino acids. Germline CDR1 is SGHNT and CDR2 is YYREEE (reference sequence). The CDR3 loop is CASSRTGDLPGELFF. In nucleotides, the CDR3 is TGTGCCAGCAGCCGGACAGGGGACCTCCCCGGGGAGCTGTTTTTT.

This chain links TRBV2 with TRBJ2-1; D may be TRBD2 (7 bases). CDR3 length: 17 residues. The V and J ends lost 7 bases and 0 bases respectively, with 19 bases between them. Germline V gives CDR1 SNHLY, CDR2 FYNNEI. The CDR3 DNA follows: TGTGCCAGCACAGGGCGGGGGCTAACCTCCTCCTACAATGAGCAGTTCTTC. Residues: CASTGRGLTSSYNEQFF.

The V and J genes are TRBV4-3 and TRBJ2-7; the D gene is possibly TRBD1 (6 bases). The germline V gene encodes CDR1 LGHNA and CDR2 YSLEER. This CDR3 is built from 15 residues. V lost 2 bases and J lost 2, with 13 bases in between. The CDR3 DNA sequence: TGCGCCAGCAGCCAAAGCAGGGGTGGCACCTACGAGCAGTACTTC. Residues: CASSQSRGGTYEQYF.

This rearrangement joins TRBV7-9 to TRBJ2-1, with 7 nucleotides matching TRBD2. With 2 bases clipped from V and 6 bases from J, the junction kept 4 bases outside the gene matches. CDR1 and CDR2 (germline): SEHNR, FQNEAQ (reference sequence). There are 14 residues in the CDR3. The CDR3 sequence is CASSLTASGNEQFF. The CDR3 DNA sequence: TGTGCCAGCAGCTTAACCGCTAGCGGCAATGAGCAGTTCTTC.